This is a list of T cell receptor beta chains from one sample in a study of blood T cells in healthy people across ages. One entry per CDR3 protein results from TCRdb running MiXCR on the 5' RACE reads. The sample has around 1,900,000 distinct CDR3 sequences; 30% to 40% are singletons. Sample: blood. These receptors all come from a human donor in good health. CDR3s include the opening cysteine and the closing phenylalanine or tryptophan. The D gene is left open where the match is weak. Not every row has a clone size; where given, it reads once, few, many or a size class.

v_gene: TRBV5-1
j_gene: TRBJ1-2
abundance: few
d_gene: TRBD1
CDR3nt: TGCGCCAGCAGCATTGGACAGGGGGCAGGGTACTATGGCTACACCTTC
CDR3aa: CASSIGQGAGYYGYTF

v_gene: TRBV7-2
j_gene: TRBJ1-4
abundance: .
d_gene: .
CDR3nt: TGTGCCAGCAGCATAGGGGGGTCAAAACTGTTTTTT
CDR3aa: CASSIGGSKLFF

v_gene: TRBV9
j_gene: TRBJ1-5
abundance: .
d_gene: .
CDR3nt: TGTGCCAGCAGCGTAGGGGACCAGGCACGGCAGCCCCAGCATTTT
CDR3aa: CASSVGDQARQPQHF

v_gene: TRBV11-2
j_gene: TRBJ2-5
abundance: few
d_gene: .
CDR3nt: TGTGCCAGCAGCTTAAATAGGGTGGTGACCCAGTACTTC
CDR3aa: CASSLNRVVTQYF

v_gene: TRBV27
j_gene: TRBJ1-3
abundance: .
d_gene: TRBD1
CDR3nt: TGTGCCAGCAGATCAGCGCAGGGGGCCACAGCTGGAAACACCATATATTTT
CDR3aa: CASRSAQGATAGNTIYF

v_gene: TRBV9
j_gene: TRBJ1-1
abundance: .
d_gene: .
CDR3nt: TGTGCCAGCAACGTAGGTGGTTCTAACACTGAAGCTTTCTTT
CDR3aa: CASNVGGSNTEAFF

v_gene: TRBV7-6
j_gene: TRBJ2-7
abundance: .
d_gene: .
CDR3nt: TGTGCCAGCAGCTTACCGGGACTGTCGGACGAGCAGTACTTC
CDR3aa: CASSLPGLSDEQYF

v_gene: TRBV27
j_gene: TRBJ2-1
abundance: few
d_gene: TRBD1
CDR3nt: TGTGCCAGCAGTCAATCCGGGACAGCTTACAATGAGCAGTTCTTC
CDR3aa: CASSQSGTAYNEQFF

v_gene: TRBV7-2
j_gene: TRBJ2-1
abundance: many
d_gene: .
CDR3nt: TGTGCCAGCAGCTTAGCGTGGGGTGAGCAGTTCTTC
CDR3aa: CASSLAWGEQFF

v_gene: TRBV2
j_gene: TRBJ1-4
abundance: .
d_gene: .
CDR3nt: TGTGCCAACAGTGACGTAAAGTCCTCGGGCAATGAAAAACTGTTTTTT
CDR3aa: CANSDVKSSGNEKLFF

v_gene: TRBV6-6
j_gene: TRBJ2-6
abundance: many
d_gene: .
CDR3nt: TGTGCCAGCAGTTACTTTCGGGGTTCTGGGGCCAACGTCCTGACTTTC
CDR3aa: CASSYFRGSGANVLTF

v_gene: TRBV7-9
j_gene: TRBJ1-5
abundance: .
d_gene: .
CDR3nt: TGTGCCAGCAGGCGGGAAGGGCCCCAGCATTTT
CDR3aa: CASRREGPQHF

v_gene: TRBV4-1
j_gene: TRBJ1-6
abundance: .
d_gene: .
CDR3nt: TGCGCCAGCAGCCGTCCCGCGGAATTCCTCCACTTT
CDR3aa: CASSRPAEFLHF

v_gene: TRBV5-1
j_gene: TRBJ2-3
abundance: .
d_gene: TRBD1
CDR3nt: TGCGCCAGCAGCACGAGGGGGCCTCGAGATACGCAGTATTTT
CDR3aa: CASSTRGPRDTQYF

v_gene: TRBV20-1
j_gene: TRBJ2-3
abundance: few
d_gene: .
CDR3nt: TGCAGTGCTAGAGACATTTGGACAGTAGACGCAGATACGCAGTATTTT
CDR3aa: CSARDIWTVDADTQYF

v_gene: TRBV7-9
j_gene: TRBJ1-2
abundance: .
d_gene: .
CDR3nt: TGTGCCAGCATTGGGGTTTCGTTAGGAGGCTATGGCTACACCTTC
CDR3aa: CASIGVSLGGYGYTF

v_gene: TRBV4-3
j_gene: TRBJ2-3
abundance: .
d_gene: .
CDR3nt: TGCGCCAGCAGCCAATACCCAGGGTCCTCAAGCACAGATACGCAGTATTTT
CDR3aa: CASSQYPGSSSTDTQYF

v_gene: TRBV7-8
j_gene: TRBJ2-7
abundance: .
d_gene: .
CDR3nt: TGTGCCAGCGGAGACAAGACAGGCACATACGAGCAGTACTTC
CDR3aa: CASGDKTGTYEQYF

v_gene: TRBV7-6
j_gene: TRBJ2-4
abundance: .
d_gene: TRBD2
CDR3nt: TGTGCCAGCAGCTCCGGGACTAGCGGGGGACGCCCGTACTTC
CDR3aa: CASSSGTSGGRPYF

v_gene: TRBV7-2
j_gene: TRBJ2-5
abundance: few
d_gene: TRBD2
CDR3nt: TGTGCCAGCAGCTCTCGGACTAGTAGGGAGACCCAGTACTTC
CDR3aa: CASSSRTSRETQYF

v_gene: TRBV20-1
j_gene: TRBJ2-1
abundance: .
d_gene: .
CDR3nt: TGCAGTGCTAGTAGTTCCGGGTTCTGGAATGAGCAGTTCTTC
CDR3aa: CSASSSGFWNEQFF

v_gene: TRBV7-9
j_gene: TRBJ1-4
abundance: .
d_gene: .
CDR3nt: TGTGCCAGCAGCTTCCCGTCGGAAAGGGCGAGGGGGATCGAAAAACTGTTTTTT
CDR3aa: CASSFPSERARGIEKLFF